The clone carrying this T cell receptor beta chain was detected once. Source study methods: Using reference gene primer amplification, nucleated cell counts were estimated. Only in-frame clones appear in the TCRdb table, and some are missing; sequencing was by immunoSEQ multiplex PCR. V, J and clone size reflect that table, while D and trimming were determined from the DNA. The profile shows roughly 34,000 clones, roughly 90% of them singletons. The data stem from a study of blood T cell repertoires in COVID-19. Turning to the study itself: The samples span acute and convalescent COVID-19 from the United States, Italy and Spain. Nucleic acid was either cDNA or gDNA, and it came from T cells, B-cell-depleted T cells, or PBMCs.

Germline CDR1 LGHNA, CDR2 YSLEER. CDR3 length: 13 amino acids. Trimming shortened V by 3 bases and J by 4 bases, and 7 bases separated the two germline ends. The clonotype originates from a man between 60 and 75 years old with active or convalescent COVID-19. Sequences were obtained from peripheral blood. V is TRBV4-3 and J is TRBJ1-5; D remains unclear. The chain's CDR3 is CASSQGLNQPQHF. For the CDR3, the DNA is TGCGCCAGCAGCCAGGGCCTGAATCAGCCCCAGCATTTT.